The 12 T cell receptor beta chains below come from one sample, sequenced in a study of CD8 T cells in Susac syndrome. It was with random hexamers that about 0.45 to 1 ug RNA was reverse transcribed. TCRdb reprocessed the immunoSEQ multiplex PCR reads via MiXCR and lists one record per CDR3 protein. This sample carries under 550,000 distinct CDR3 sequences, around 85% of them seen once, and the ten largest clones take approximately 0.12%. Sequencing was performed on CD8+ T cells from PBMCs. The source is a human donor with multiple sclerosis.

This chain connects TRBV7-9 to TRBJ2-5; possibly TRBD2 for D (5 bases). Germline loops: CDR1 SEHNR, CDR2 FQNEAQ (reference sequence). This CDR3 is built from 14 residues. The germline V and J ends were trimmed by 5 bases and 1 base, with 11 bases remaining between them. CDR3 sequence: CASSEGSFQETQYF. The CDR3 DNA follows: TGTGCCAGCAGCGAAGGGAGTTTCCAAGAGACCCAGTACTTC.

This clonotype was counted a few times. V is TRBV9 and J is TRBJ2-5; possibly TRBD1 or TRBD2 for D (5 bases each). The V gene lost 0 bases and the J gene lost 2 bases, with 5 bases spanning the gap. This CDR3 has 13 amino acids. Germline V gene lookup returns CDR1 SGDLS and CDR2 YYNGEE. CDR3 sequence: CASSVGGQETQYF. CDR3 DNA sequence: TGTGCCAGCAGCGTAGGGGGGCAAGAGACCCAGTACTTC. Drawing the rest from reference TRBV9 and TRBJ2-5, the complete variable domain is DSGVTQTPKHLITATGQRVTLRCSPRSGDLSVYWYQQSLDQGLQFLIQYYNGEERAKGNILERFSAQQFPDLHSELNLSSLELGDSALYFCASSVGGQETQYFGPGTRLLVL.

The chain links TRBV29-1 to TRBJ1-1; a possible D gene is TRBD1 (6 bases). The CDR3 extends over 15 amino acids. Germline V gene sequence: CDR1 SQVTM, CDR2 ANQGSEA. The V end lost 2 bases, the J end lost 5 bases, and 18 bases lay between the germline ends. The CDR3: CSVEIQGQEGTEAFF. CDR3 in DNA: TGCAGCGTTGAAATACAGGGTCAGGAAGGGACTGAAGCTTTCTTT.

The rearrangement links TRBV21-1 to TRBJ2-2. TRBV21-1 is listed as a pseudogene. The CDR3 is 16 amino acids. DNA for the CDR3: TGTGCCAGCAGCAACGCGACCCGCGCGAACACCGGGGAGCTGTTTTTT. This gives the protein CASSNATRANTGELFF.

The chain recombines TRBV4-1 with TRBJ1-1; D is unclear. The V gene lost 1 base and the J gene lost 4 bases, with 13 bases spanning the gap. The CDR3 loop spans 15 amino acids. Looked up from germline, CDR1 is MGHRA and CDR2 is YSYEKL. The CDR3 is CASSQGAVAGTEAFF. CDR3 coding DNA: TGCGCCAGCAGCCAAGGAGCGGTTGCGGGCACTGAAGCTTTCTTT.

This clonotype was seen only a few times. The chain is built from TRBV2 and TRBJ2-7, with D unresolved. Trimming took off 7 bases at V and 2 bases at J, with 12 bases between the two ends. The CDR3 length is 13 residues. Germline assignment: CDR1 SNHLY and CDR2 FYNNEI. As DNA, the CDR3 is TGTGCCAGCACCTCACAGATTACCTACGAGCAGTACTTC. Its translation is CASTSQITYEQYF.

The chain couples TRBV30 to TRBJ2-7, with D possibly being TRBD1 (6 bases). Deletions cut 3 bases from V and 0 bases from J, with 12 bases between. Germline V gene sequence: CDR1 GTSNPN, CDR2 SVGIG (reference sequence). The CDR3 consists of 14 residues. The CDR3 sequence is CAWRPRDTSYEQYF. CDR3 coding DNA: TGTGCCTGGAGGCCCCGGGACACCTCCTACGAGCAGTACTTC.

The chain recombines TRBV6-1 with TRBJ2-7; D unclear. The V end lost 5 bases, the J end lost 5 bases, and 16 bases lay between the germline ends. The CDR3 is 14 amino acids. The germline gives CDR1 MNHNS, CDR2 SASEGT. The CDR3 DNA sequence: TGTGCCAGCAGTTCAGACACACCTTCCCACGAGCAGTACTTC. Translation: CASSSDTPSHEQYF.

This chain joins TRBV5-1 and TRBJ2-7; the D call may be TRBD1 or TRBD2 (5 bases each). This CDR3 is 15 amino acids long. The V gene lost 0 bases and the J gene lost 5 bases, with 15 bases spanning the gap. Germline loops: CDR1 SGHRS, CDR2 YFSETQ. The CDR3 nucleotides read TGCGCCAGCAGCTTGGAGGGACGCCAACCCCACGAGCAGTACTTC. Its translation: CASSLEGRQPHEQYF.

The chain has TRBV14 and TRBJ2-1, with 7 nucleotides matching TRBD1. J gave up 4 bases and V 10 bases, and 7 bases lay outside the gene matches. Germline-derived CDR1 and CDR2 are SGHDN and FVKESK. This CDR3 region has 13 residues. CDR3 nucleotide sequence: TGTGCCACAGGGGACAGTGTATACAATGAGCAGTTCTTC. This translates into CATGDSVYNEQFF.

This clonotype is a singleton in its sample. The rearrangement uses TRBV5-5 and TRBJ1-1, with D unclear. The CDR3 is made up of 15 amino acids. The V and J ends lost 0 bases and 1 base respectively, with 10 bases between them. Germline values: CDR1 SGHKS, CDR2 YYEKEE (reference sequence). CDR3 in DNA: TGTGCCAGCAGCTTGGCCACCGGTCCGAACACTGAAGCTTTCTTT. This sequence encodes CASSLATGPNTEAFF.

The V and J genes are TRBV2 and TRBJ1-2; D uncertain. The CDR3 is 10 residues long. V lost 0 bases, J lost 11 bases, and 4 bases lay in between. In germline, CDR1 is SNHLY, CDR2 FYNNEI. This CDR3 is CASSEASYTF. CDR3 DNA: TGTGCCAGCAGTGAAGCCTCTTACACCTTC.